Presented here are 24 T cell receptor beta chains from one specimen sequenced in a study of CD8 T cells in ankylosing spondylitis. Via MiXCR, TCRdb re-called the 5' RACE reads, giving one row per CDR3 protein. The sample yields around 150,000 distinct CDR3 sequences, 7% to 8% seen once. The specimen sequenced was blood, either unsorted or a sorted T cell fraction (not recorded which). Receptors were obtained from a female donor with ankylosing spondylitis or in good health (not recorded which).

This rearrangement joins TRBV4-2 to TRBJ2-7, with a possible D match to TRBD2 (5 bases). V lost 0 bases and J 5 bases, leaving 8 bases between the germline ends. CDR3 length equals 13 residues. Per germline, CDR1 LGHNA and CDR2 YNFKEQ. Written as DNA, the CDR3 is TGTGCCAGCAGCCAAGATATCGGGAACGAGCAGTACTTC. It is translated as CASSQDIGNEQYF.

This clonotype was seen many times. The chain is built from TRBV5-1 and TRBJ2-7; the D is unclear. V was shortened by 0 bases and J by 1 base, with 8 bases between the two germline ends. Germline loops: CDR1 SGHRS, CDR2 YFSETQ. CDR3 length: 14 amino acids. DNA for the CDR3: TGCGCCAGCAGCTTGGGCCTCAGGTCCTACGAGCAGTACTTC. The encoded protein is CASSLGLRSYEQYF. The variable domain in full, completed from reference TRBV5-1 and TRBJ2-7, reads KAGVTQTPRYLIKTRGQQVTLSCSPISGHRSVSWYQQTPGQGLQFLFEYFSETQRNKGNFPGRFSGRQFSNSRSEMNVSTLELGDSALYLCASSLGLRSYEQYFGPGTRLTVT.

This clonotype occurred many times. The gene calls are TRBV5-1 and TRBJ1-5; D is undetermined. Germline CDR1 reads SGHRS; CDR2 reads YFSETQ. The CDR3 consists of 16 residues. V was clipped by 4 bases and J by 2 bases, with 16 bases between them. CDR3: CASSVKRRLRNQPQHF. The CDR3 DNA follows: TGCGCCAGCAGCGTCAAAAGGAGGCTTCGCAATCAGCCCCAGCATTTT.

This clonotype has at least ten counts. This chain links TRBV20-1 with TRBJ2-7, with TRBD2 identical over 10 bases. Per germline, CDR1 DFQATT and CDR2 SNEGSKA (reference sequence). The CDR3 contains 15 residues. V was pared by 6 bases and J by 1 base, with 9 bases of the junction left unmatched. The CDR3 region is CSASKTSGRSYEQYF. For the CDR3, the DNA is TGCAGTGCGAGCAAGACTAGCGGGCGTTCCTACGAGCAGTACTTC.

This clonotype was seen only once. V is TRBV12-3 or TRBV12-4 and J is TRBJ2-3, with TRBD2 identical over 12 bases. CDR3 length: 18 amino acids. CDR3 amino acids: CTCSLAFPSGGDTDTQYF. The CDR3 nucleotides read TGTACCTGCAGTTTAGCGTTTCCTAGCGGGGGGGACACAGATACGCAGTATTTT.

This clonotype was seen many times. The rearrangement links TRBV21-1 to TRBJ2-5; TRBD1, as called in the table, went unchecked against the DNA. TRBV21-1 is a pseudogene locus. The CDR3 consists of 16 residues. In DNA form, the CDR3 reads TGTGCCAGCTTCGATAAGCCCGGCGGGGCGGTTTTGGCCCAGTACTTC. It yields the protein CASFDKPGGAVLAQYF.

This clonotype showed up many times. The chain couples TRBV6-5 to TRBJ1-2, with 7 bases that match TRBD1. Per the germline V gene, CDR1 is MNHEY and CDR2 is SVGAGI. The CDR3 covers 13 residues. V lost 2 bases to trimming and J lost 8 bases; unmatched junction nucleotides: 5. The CDR3 reads CASSYEGARGYTF. CDR3 bases: TGTGCCAGCAGTTACGAGGGGGCGCGGGGCTACACCTTC.

J is TRBJ1-1 and V is TRBV12-3 or TRBV12-4; 10 bases map to TRBD1. The CDR3 extends over 15 amino acids. V lost 3 bases to trimming and J lost 5 bases; unmatched junction nucleotides: 6. The CDR3 is CASSFPGQGRTEAFF. DNA of the CDR3: TGTGCCAGCAGTTTCCCGGGACAGGGGAGAACTGAAGCTTTCTTT.

This chain uses TRBV21-1 with TRBJ1-2; no check of the table's D call, TRBD1, against the DNA was made. TRBV21-1 is termed a pseudogene. This CDR3 is 16 amino acids long. CDR3 nucleotides: TGTGCCAGCAGCAAAGATGGCAGGGGTCGTAACTATGGCTACACCTTC. Amino acid sequence: CASSKDGRGRNYGYTF.

This clonotype was detected ten times or more. The V gene is TRBV5-1, the J gene TRBJ2-7, with 9 bases fitting TRBD2. The trim removed 1 base at V and 6 bases at J, leaving 11 bases unmatched. The CDR3 totals 16 residues. CDR1 is SGHRS, CDR2 YFSETQ, per germline. This CDR3 is CASSLMNAGGQLEQYF. The CDR3 coding sequence is TGCGCCAGCAGCTTGATGAATGCGGGGGGGCAACTCGAGCAGTACTTC.

Ten or more counts support this clonotype. The chain recombines TRBV20-1 with TRBJ1-5; weak D call: TRBD1 (5 bases). CDR3 length equals 13 residues. V was trimmed by 6 bases and J by 3 bases, leaving 12 bases between them. Per germline, CDR1 DFQATT and CDR2 SNEGSKA (reference sequence). This CDR3 reads CSAVQVPNQPQHF. As DNA, the CDR3 is TGCAGTGCCGTACAGGTGCCCAATCAGCCCCAGCATTTT.

This clonotype has a count of ten or more. V is TRBV12-3 or TRBV12-4 and J is TRBJ2-2; D possibly corresponds to TRBD1 (7 bases). V was cut by 2 bases and J by 8 bases, with 12 bases left in between. This CDR3 region has 14 residues. CDR3 in amino acids: CASSLQGGSGELFF. CDR3 sequence (DNA): TGTGCCAGCAGTTTACAGGGGGGATCTGGGGAGCTGTTTTTT.

This clonotype occurred many times. The chain links TRBV7-2 to TRBJ2-3, with TRBD1 identical over 9 bases. CDR3 length equals 15 residues. Looked up from germline, CDR1 is SGHTA and CDR2 is FQGNSA. V lost 1 base and J lost 4; bases outside the gene matches: 3. The CDR3 region is CASSLGDRAPDTQYF. In DNA form, the CDR3 reads TGTGCCAGCAGCTTAGGGGACAGGGCTCCAGATACGCAGTATTTT.

In this sample, this clonotype turned up many times. This chain joins TRBV25-1 and TRBJ1-2; D is ambiguous. Germline CDR1 MGHDK, CDR2 SYGVNS. V was clipped by 8 bases and J by 5 bases, with 9 bases between them. The CDR3 is made up of 11 amino acids. The CDR3 coding sequence is TGTGCCAGCTCCCAAGGGTATGGCTACACCTTC. It specifies CASSQGYGYTF.

This clonotype has a count of ten or more. The rearrangement links TRBV12-3 or TRBV12-4 to TRBJ2-2; the match to TRBD2 covers 8 bases. The V gene end was trimmed by 6 bases and the J gene end by 4 bases; junction bases not matched to a gene: 7. CDR3 length: 15 residues. In nucleotides, the CDR3 is TGTGCCAGCAGGGATATCGGGGGGGTCACCGGGGAGCTGTTTTTT. It specifies CASRDIGGVTGELFF.

Ten or more counts support this clonotype. The V call is TRBV9, the J call TRBJ1-2, with D perhaps matching TRBD1 (6 bases). Trimming left V 0 bases short and J 6 bases short, with 12 bases between. The V gene's germline CDR1 is SGDLS and CDR2 YYNGEE. The CDR3 contains 14 residues. CDR3 protein: CASSVDTGWNGYTF. In DNA, the CDR3 is TGTGCCAGCAGCGTAGATACAGGGTGGAATGGCTACACCTTC.

This clonotype was found a few times. The chain is built from TRBV27 and TRBJ2-7; 10 bases are shared with TRBD2. The V segment lost 4 bases and the J segment 0 bases; nucleotides outside the gene matches: 9. This CDR3 region has 17 residues. The germline CDR1 and CDR2 sequences are MNHEY and SMNVEV (reference sequence). The DNA for the CDR3 is TGTGCCAGCAGTTCCCGGGTAGCGGGGGGTGTCTCCTACGAGCAGTACTTC. It is translated as CASSSRVAGGVSYEQYF.

This clonotype was counted many times. This chain uses TRBV4-2 with TRBJ2-3; D remains ambiguous. Trimming pared 3 bases from V and 6 bases from J, leaving 7 bases between. In germline, CDR1 is LGHNA, CDR2 YNFKEQ. This CDR3 is 12 amino acids long. The CDR3 here is CASSHPQDTQYF. The CDR3 bases are TGTGCCAGCAGCCATCCACAGGATACGCAGTATTTT.

This clonotype was detected ten times or more. This chain's CDR3 is CASSQKTGSAEKLFF. The CDR3 DNA reads as TGTGCCAGCAGCCAAAAGACAGGGTCGGCCGAAAAACTGTTTTTT. The chain couples TRBV2 to TRBJ1-4, with 7 bases identical to TRBD1. From germline, CDR1 is SNHLY and CDR2 FYNNEI. After removal of 6 bases from V and 8 bases from J, the junction contained 12 bases not matched to a gene. The CDR3 length is 15 residues.

This clonotype was recorded at least ten times. The chain combines TRBV5-1 with TRBJ1-4; TRBD1 might be the D (5 bases). Germline V gene sequence: CDR1 SGHRS, CDR2 YFSETQ. V gave up 7 bases and J gave up 0 bases, with 16 bases separating them. The length of the CDR3 is 16 residues. CDR3 coding DNA: TGCGCCAGCCGAAAAACAGCGGGGCCAACTAATGAAAAACTGTTTTTT. As protein: CASRKTAGPTNEKLFF. The variable domain in full, with the rest retrieved from reference TRBV5-1 and TRBJ1-4, is KAGVTQTPRYLIKTRGQQVTLSCSPISGHRSVSWYQQTPGQGLQFLFEYFSETQRNKGNFPGRFSGRQFSNSRSEMNVSTLELGDSALYLCASRKTAGPTNEKLFFGSGTQLSVL.

The rearrangement joins TRBV11-2 to TRBJ2-1; D possibly corresponds to TRBD1 (5 bases). The CDR3 runs to 16 residues. Trimming left V 3 bases short and J 1 base short, with 13 bases between. Germline values: CDR1 SGHAT, CDR2 FQNNGV. In DNA form, the CDR3 reads TGTGCCAGCAGCTTTCGTGCAGGGTCTTCCTACAATGAGCAGTTCTTC. Translation: CASSFRAGSSYNEQFF.

There are many counts of this clonotype. J is TRBJ1-1 and V is TRBV7-2; D gene unclear. Germline V gene lookup returns CDR1 SGHTA and CDR2 FQGNSA. V was clipped by 3 bases and J by 1 base, with 6 bases between them. The CDR3 consists of 13 residues. The CDR3 loop reads CASSFLRNTEAFF. The CDR3 coding sequence is TGTGCCAGCAGCTTCCTGAGGAACACTGAAGCTTTCTTT.

Many counts were recorded for this clonotype. The rearrangement links TRBV6-1 to TRBJ1-1; TRBD1 aligns across 10 bases. Per the germline V gene, CDR1 is MNHNS and CDR2 is SASEGT. This CDR3 is built from 17 residues. V lost 3 bases and J lost 0; bases outside the gene matches: 7. CDR3 nucleotide sequence: TGTGCCAGCAGTGATCGGGACAGGGGACCCATGAACACTGAAGCTTTCTTT. Its protein product is CASSDRDRGPMNTEAFF.

This clonotype was recorded at least ten times. The V and J genes are TRBV4-2 and TRBJ1-4; possible D gene TRBD1, 5 bases. CDR3 size: 17 residues. Trimming took off 0 bases at V and 3 bases at J, with 14 bases between the two ends. The germline V gene has CDR1 LGHNA and CDR2 YNFKEQ. CDR3 protein: CASSQDLTGRSNEKLFF. The CDR3 DNA sequence: TGTGCCAGCAGCCAAGATCTAACAGGCAGATCTAATGAAAAACTGTTTTTT.